Below are 30 T cell receptor beta chains sequenced from a single sample in a study of identical twins. TCRdb independently ran MiXCR on the 5' RACE reads; one entry per CDR3 protein. The sample consists of 600,000 to 850,000 distinct CDR3 sequences, roughly 20% of them appearing once. The sample was also linked to a second study, of T cells expressing NK-cell markers.

Sequenced: PBMCs. These TCRs come from a woman younger than 35 in good health.

A few counts support this clonotype. The J gene is TRBJ2-7, the V gene TRBV4-3; 7 nucleotides match TRBD1. Germline lookup yields CDR1 LGHNA and CDR2 YSLEER. V lost 8 bases and J lost 5; bases outside the gene matches: 18. CDR3 length: 16 residues. CDR3: CASAGTVNGSKHEQYF. The CDR3 coding sequence is TGCGCCAGCGCTGGGACAGTCAATGGTTCCAAGCACGAGCAGTACTTC.

The CDR3 loop is CASSLTVVPGELFF. The DNA for the CDR3 is TGTGCCAGCAGTTTGACGGTGGTCCCCGGGGAGCTGTTTTTT. The chain uses TRBV12-3 or TRBV12-4 and TRBJ2-2; D gene uncertain. The CDR3 contains 14 residues. V shed 3 bases and J shed 6 bases, with 11 bases lying between them.

This clonotype has only a few counts. The chain employs TRBV3-1 and TRBJ2-2; the D is unclear. Trimming cost V 4 bases and J 1 base, with 7 bases left between them. The CDR3 runs 14 residues. CDR1 is LGHDT, CDR2 YNNKEL, per germline (reference sequence). The CDR3 sequence: CASSPYKNTGELFF. For the CDR3, the DNA is TGTGCCAGCAGCCCGTACAAGAACACCGGGGAGCTGTTTTTT.

This clonotype was recorded a few times. V usage is TRBV12-5 and J usage is TRBJ2-7; TRBD1 agrees at 8 bases. The J segment lost 6 bases and the V segment lost 5 bases, leaving 3 bases of the junction unmatched. The CDR3 is 12 amino acids. The V gene's germline CDR1 is LGHNT and CDR2 FRNRAP. In DNA, the CDR3 is TGTGCTAGTGGTGAACAGGGGGTCGAGCAGTACTTC. Protein: CASGEQGVEQYF.

This clonotype occurred a few times. A much more abundant neighbour one base away suggests this may be a read error. The chain recombines TRBV12-3 or TRBV12-4 with TRBJ1-5; D is unresolved. Trimming shortened V by 4 bases and J by 4 bases, and 5 bases separated the two germline ends. This CDR3 has 12 amino acids. This CDR3 is CASSSRNQPQHF. The CDR3 DNA sequence: TGTGCCAGCAGTTCCCGGAATCAGCCCCAGCATTTT.

The V and J genes are TRBV7-2 and TRBJ2-7; 11 bases are shared with TRBD2. Germline V gives CDR1 SGHTA, CDR2 FQGNSA. With V trimmed by 5 bases and J by 0 bases, 9 bases remained unmatched. This CDR3 comprises 17 residues. CDR3 sequence reads: CASSASSGRPLSYEQYF. As DNA, the CDR3 is TGTGCCAGCAGCGCATCTAGCGGGAGGCCCCTCTCCTACGAGCAGTACTTC.

This clonotype was seen more than once but under ten times. The V call is TRBV4-3, the J call TRBJ1-5; D remains ambiguous. CDR3 length: 16 amino acids. The V gene's germline CDR1 is LGHNA and CDR2 YSLEER. V gave up 3 bases and J gave up 0 bases, with 12 bases separating them. CDR3 sequence: CASSQGAGYSNQPQHF. The CDR3 DNA is TGCGCCAGCAGCCAGGGTGCGGGTTATAGCAATCAGCCCCAGCATTTT.

The table lists this clonotype with a few counts. J is TRBJ2-2 and V is TRBV25-1; D might be TRBD2 (5 bases). The V end lost 3 bases, the J end lost 5 bases, and 16 bases lay between the germline ends. The CDR3 spans 16 residues. Germline V lookup: CDR1 MGHDK, CDR2 SYGVNS. The CDR3 DNA sequence: TGTGCCAGCAGTGATCCCGGACTTGGGGTAACCGGGGAGCTGTTTTTT. Residues: CASSDPGLGVTGELFF.

The rearrangement joins TRBV5-1 to TRBJ2-1; 9 bases line up with TRBD2. V lost 6 bases and J lost 9; bases outside the gene matches: 13. CDR3 length: 15 amino acids. The germline gives CDR1 SGHRS, CDR2 YFSETQ. DNA for the CDR3: TGCGCCAGCAAAATTCGCGGGAGGGCTAACGGTGAGCAGTTCTTC. Its translation: CASKIRGRANGEQFF. The whole variable domain, remainder taken from reference TRBV5-1 and TRBJ2-1, is KAGVTQTPRYLIKTRGQQVTLSCSPISGHRSVSWYQQTPGQGLQFLFEYFSETQRNKGNFPGRFSGRQFSNSRSEMNVSTLELGDSALYLCASKIRGRANGEQFFGPGTRLTVL.

The J gene is TRBJ2-5, the V gene TRBV27, with D possibly matching TRBD1 (7 bases). Germline CDR1 and CDR2: MNHEY and SMNVEV (reference sequence). This CDR3 spans 16 amino acids. V lost 2 bases and J lost 1, with 14 bases in between. The DNA for the CDR3 is TGTGCCAGCAGTTTAGGAGGGGGCGGCACCCAAGAGACCCAGTACTTC. It yields the protein CASSLGGGGTQETQYF.

The chain recombines TRBV12-3 or TRBV12-4 with TRBJ2-2, with a tentative D call TRBD2 (6 bases). This CDR3 region has 14 residues. V was shortened by 3 bases and J by 6 bases, with 11 bases between the two germline ends. CDR3 sequence: CASSLGGPPGELFF. CDR3 DNA sequence: TGTGCCAGCAGTTTGGGAGGTCCTCCCGGGGAGCTGTTTTTT.

This clonotype was counted only a few times. The chain joins TRBV30 to TRBJ2-7; D uncertain. Germline V gene sequence: CDR1 GTSNPN, CDR2 SVGIG (reference sequence). Trimming took 5 bases from V and 1 from J, leaving 6 bases between them. This CDR3 has 11 amino acids. The CDR3 sequence: CAWLTSYEQYF. Here the CDR3 DNA reads TGTGCCTGGCTGACGTCCTACGAGCAGTACTTC.

This clonotype was found many times. This sequence joins TRBV12-3 or TRBV12-4 and TRBJ1-2, with unresolved D. CDR3 length equals 13 residues. The V gene lost 3 bases and the J gene lost 3 bases, with 8 bases spanning the gap. The CDR3 here is CASSFGRHYGYTF. CDR3 nucleotide sequence: TGTGCCAGCAGTTTCGGCCGTCACTATGGCTACACCTTC.

This clonotype has just a few counts. This chain connects TRBV12-3 or TRBV12-4 to TRBJ2-5; 8 bases are a match to TRBD2. The CDR3 runs to 16 residues. After removal of 2 bases from V and 1 base from J, the junction contained 6 bases not matched to a gene. The CDR3 region is CASSLRVSGAQETQYF. In DNA form, the CDR3 reads TGTGCCAGCAGTTTACGAGTTAGCGGGGCCCAAGAGACCCAGTACTTC.

This clonotype has just a few counts. J is TRBJ1-5 and V is TRBV6-5, with unresolved D. Trimming left V 5 bases short and J 5 bases short, with 4 bases between. The CDR3 is made up of 11 amino acids. CDR1 is MNHEY and CDR2 is SVGAGI in the germline V gene. CDR3 residues: CASSNYQPQHF. In nucleotides, the CDR3 is TGTGCCAGCAGTAACTATCAGCCCCAGCATTTT.

This clonotype showed up just a few times. V and J are TRBV18 and TRBJ2-7, with 11 bases matching TRBD1. The germline V gene has CDR1 KGHSH and CDR2 LQKENI. The V segment lost 0 bases and the J segment 8 bases; nucleotides outside the gene matches: 3. This CDR3 spans 14 amino acids. The CDR3 DNA reads as TGTGCCAGCTCACCACCTACGGACAGGGGGCAGCAGTACTTC. Protein sequence: CASSPPTDRGQQYF.

The table lists this clonotype with a few counts. V and J are TRBV6-9 and TRBJ2-5, with 8 bases lining up with TRBD2. This CDR3 spans 17 amino acids. CDR1 and CDR2 (germline): MNHGY, SVAAGI. With 11 bases clipped from V and 4 bases from J, the junction kept 21 bases outside the gene matches. The CDR3: CARKACTSGYIRETQYF. CDR3 DNA: TGTGCCCGCAAGGCATGTACTAGCGGATACATCCGAGAGACCCAGTACTTC.

The rearrangement joins TRBV20-1 to TRBJ1-4, with a possible D match to TRBD1 (5 bases). V lost 3 bases and J lost 4, with 12 bases in between. The CDR3 runs to 14 residues. Germline V gives CDR1 DFQATT, CDR2 SNEGSKA (reference sequence). The CDR3 loop reads CSARGRDRNEKLFF. The CDR3 DNA reads as TGCAGTGCTAGGGGAAGGGACCGTAATGAAAAACTGTTTTTT.

This clonotype was seen many times. The chain couples TRBV12-3 or TRBV12-4 to TRBJ2-7, with TRBD1 identical over 7 bases. The CDR3 spans 14 residues. J lost 0 bases, V lost 5 bases, and 4 bases had no gene match. In nucleotides, the CDR3 is TGTGCCAGCAGTCGCTGGGACAGCTCCTACGAGCAGTACTTC. This gives the protein CASSRWDSSYEQYF.

The V call is TRBV6-5, the J call TRBJ1-2; no firm D call. CDR1 and CDR2 (germline): MNHEY, SVGAGI. V shed 4 bases and J shed 4 bases, with 13 bases lying between them. The CDR3 is 14 amino acids. CDR3 DNA: TGTGCCAGCAGTTTCTCGGACTCGGGCTATGGCTACACCTTC. Amino acid sequence: CASSFSDSGYGYTF.

V is TRBV20-1 and J is TRBJ1-4, with no clear D. Per germline, CDR1 DFQATT and CDR2 SNEGSKA (reference sequence). The germline V and J ends were trimmed by 2 bases and 8 bases, with 12 bases remaining between them. The CDR3 loop spans 13 amino acids. CDR3 DNA: TGCAGTGCTAGAACGGGGTGGAGAGAAAAACTGTTTTTT. It yields the protein CSARTGWREKLFF.

V and J are TRBV6-5 and TRBJ2-6; weak D call: TRBD1 (5 bases). The length of the CDR3 is 16 residues. Trimming pared 2 bases from V and 0 bases from J, leaving 8 bases between. Germline values: CDR1 MNHEY, CDR2 SVGAGI. The CDR3 spells CASSYPTASGANVLTF. In DNA form, the CDR3 reads TGTGCCAGCAGTTACCCGACAGCCTCTGGGGCCAACGTCCTGACTTTC.

This clonotype appeared a few times. The chain uses TRBV4-3 and TRBJ2-2; D unresolved. The germline V and J ends were trimmed by 0 bases and 3 bases, with 8 bases remaining between them. CDR1 is LGHNA and CDR2 is YSLEER in the germline V gene. CDR3 length: 15 residues. For the CDR3, the DNA is TGCGCCAGCAGCCAAGAGACTCATCACACCGGGGAGCTGTTTTTT. Its protein product is CASSQETHHTGELFF.

A few counts support this clonotype. The gene calls are TRBV9 and TRBJ1-2; 10 bases match TRBD1. The CDR3 spans 16 residues. The germline V gene encodes CDR1 SGDLS and CDR2 YYNGEE. The trim removed 3 bases at V and 3 bases at J, leaving 8 bases unmatched. As DNA, the CDR3 is TGTGCCAGCAGCGGTGAAGGACAGGGGGGCTACTATGGCTACACCTTC. Protein: CASSGEGQGGYYGYTF.

The CDR3 protein is CSAQPTSSYNSPLHF. The CDR3 DNA reads as TGCAGTGCCCAACCGACAAGCTCCTATAATTCACCCCTCCACTTT. The chain uses TRBV20-1 and TRBJ1-6; unclear D gene. The ends were cut back, 6 bases at V and 0 bases at J, with 12 bases in the middle. CDR1 and CDR2 (germline): DFQATT, SNEGSKA (reference sequence). There are 15 residues in the CDR3.

The rearrangement links TRBV20-1 to TRBJ2-1; TRBD2 matches 10 bases. Trimming took 6 bases from V and 10 from J; bases not matched to a gene: 9. Per the germline V gene, CDR1 is DFQATT and CDR2 is SNEGSKA (reference sequence). This CDR3 has 13 residues. Written as DNA, the CDR3 is TGCAGTGCCACTAGCGGGAACTCCCGGGAGCAGTTCTTC. Translated, it gives CSATSGNSREQFF.

The chain employs TRBV11-1 and TRBJ1-1, with D possibly TRBD1 on 5 matching bases. Trimming took 5 bases from V and 4 from J, leaving 11 bases between them. CDR1 and CDR2 from the germline V gene are SGHAT and FQDESV (reference sequence). This CDR3 contains 13 residues. In DNA, the CDR3 is TGTGCCAGCAGCCGTGGACACCTCACTGAAGCTTTCTTT. Amino acid sequence: CASSRGHLTEAFF. Full variable domain (missing parts from reference TRBV11-1 and TRBJ1-1): EAEVAQSPRYKITEKSQAVAFWCDPISGHATLYWYRQILGQGPELLVQFQDESVVDDSQLPKDRFSAERLKGVDSTLKIQPAELGDSAMYLCASSRGHLTEAFFGQGTRLTVV.

This clonotype was seen more than once but under ten times. The CDR3 sequence is CASSDKETETYEQYF. CDR3 DNA: TGCGCCAGCAGTGATAAGGAGACGGAGACCTACGAGCAGTACTTC. The genes are TRBV10-2 and TRBJ2-7; D is unclear. CDR3 length: 15 amino acids. Trimming stripped 3 bases from V and 2 bases from J, with 14 bases between. Germline CDR1 WSHSY, CDR2 SAAADI.

This clonotype was counted between two and nine times. A read error may produce the germline difference seen at one junction end. The chain links TRBV5-6 to TRBJ1-2; D possibly corresponds to TRBD1 (5 bases). This CDR3 has 11 amino acids. Germline-derived CDR1 and CDR2 are SGHDT and YYEEEE. Here the CDR3 reads CASSFPGTASF. The DNA for the CDR3 is TGTGCCAGCAGCTTTCCCGGGACCGCTTCCTTC.

Only a few counts were recorded for this clonotype. The chain links TRBV7-2 to TRBJ2-1; 7 bases agree with TRBD2. The V segment lost 0 bases and the J segment 4 bases; nucleotides outside the gene matches: 6. The CDR3 covers 16 residues. Germline V gives CDR1 SGHTA, CDR2 FQGNSA. DNA of the CDR3: TGTGCCAGCAGCTTAGCGGGTAGCGGGTTTTACAATGAGCAGTTCTTC. Its protein is CASSLAGSGFYNEQFF.